This T cell receptor (beta chain) derives from a study of blood T cell repertoires in COVID-19. Study-level information: In each case, the material was cDNA or gDNA derived from T cells, B-cell-depleted T cells, or PBMCs.

V gave up 6 bases and J gave up 4 bases, with 12 bases separating them. The CDR3 runs to 13 residues. The germline V gene has CDR1 MNHEY and CDR2 SVGAGI. Profiled with immunoSEQ multiplex PCR; TCRdb holds only in-frame clones, not every one. The data contain 89,000 or so clones, 85% of them singletons. Sequencing used peripheral blood. The chain uses TRBV6-5 and TRBJ2-5; a possible D gene is TRBD1 (6 bases). This clonotype was sampled from an elderly man with acute or convalescent COVID-19. The CDR3, as DNA: TGTGCCAGCAGCAGGGACACCCTAGAGACCCAGTACTTC. Protein: CASSRDTLETQYF.